This T cell receptor beta chain was retrieved from a study of CXCR3-negative and CXCR3-positive naive CD8 T cells. Study summary: The libraries together contributed 120 million to 150 million TRB reads, each supplying about 1.5 +/- 0.3 million.

The authors gated naive CD8+ T cells as CD45RO-CCR7+CD27+CD95-. The method, 5' RACE with UMI labels, was used to prepare the TRB cDNA libraries. TCRdb reprocessed the 5' RACE reads; each CDR3 protein has one entry and no DNA is given. The record lists around 3,300 distinct CDR3 sequences, of which the ten most abundant hold roughly 2%. With regard to this clonotype: Its antigen is as yet unknown.

This CDR3 region has 15 residues. CDR1 and CDR2 (germline): SQVTM, ANQGSEA. Study-wide results and caveats: TCR strength was inferred from TRB CDR3 properties, while surface CD5 was comparable between naive subsets. Both naive subsets showed comparably high diversity, and memory CD8+ cells showed much lower diversity.

Sequenced: naive CXCR3- CD8+ T cells from blood. Subset specified: CD45RO-CCR7+CD27+CD95- naive CD8+ T cells lacking CXCR3 (TNR3-). This chain uses TRBV29-1 with TRBJ2-3; TCRdb outputs TRBD1, but without DNA this stays unchecked. The sequence came from a human donor in good health. Some clones in this sample may be carry-over from other donors' samples. The CDR3 sequence: CSVVTGAFGTDTQYF.